Each of the 24 T cell receptor beta chains below was sequenced from the same sample in a study of response to subunit inactivated influenza vaccine. TCRdb itself ran the RT-PCR reads through MiXCR, one entry per CDR3 protein. Here the sample spans about 480,000 distinct CDR3 sequences, over 9.5% being singletons. Sequencing used PBMCs from blood, obtained roughly 45 days after vaccination. The origin of the receptors is a man aged 50-59 years who received an inactivated influenza vaccine.

This clonotype has just a few counts. The V and J genes are TRBV6-1 and TRBJ2-7, with a weak D call TRBD2 (5 bases). The germline CDR1 and CDR2 sequences are MNHNS and SASEGT. The V end lost 8 bases, the J end lost 2 bases, and 16 bases lay between the germline ends. CDR3 length: 14 residues. The CDR3 DNA reads TGTGCCAGCTCGTCCGGGGTCGGGACCTACGAGCAGTACTTC. Its protein product is CASSSGVGTYEQYF.

This clonotype was seen only a few times. The chain employs TRBV28 and TRBJ2-3; no clear D gene. Germline V gene lookup returns CDR1 MDHEN and CDR2 SYDVKM. This CDR3 is 13 amino acids long. V was trimmed by 8 bases and J by 6 bases, leaving 15 bases between them. For the CDR3, the DNA is TGTGCCAGCGAGGACGCCGGGTTGGATACGCAGTATTTT. Encoded protein: CASEDAGLDTQYF.

This clonotype was recorded at least ten times. This chain connects TRBV5-1 to TRBJ1-5, with a tentative D call TRBD1 (5 bases). Per the germline V gene, CDR1 is SGHRS and CDR2 is YFSETQ. The length of the CDR3 is 13 residues. V dropped 1 base and J dropped 5 bases, with 7 bases sitting between them. For the CDR3, the DNA is TGCGCCAGCAGCTTGCGGGGGGATCAGCCCCAGCATTTT. This codes for CASSLRGDQPQHF.

The CDR3 region is CASSPPGLAGTDTQYF. CDR3 DNA: TGCGCCAGCAGCCCGCCGGGACTAGCGGGGACAGATACGCAGTATTTT. The chain employs TRBV5-1 and TRBJ2-3; the match to TRBD2 covers 13 bases. The CDR3 sequence is 16 residues long. Germline V gene sequence: CDR1 SGHRS, CDR2 YFSETQ. Losses at the gene ends were 4 bases for V and 3 bases for J; bases not matched to a gene: 5.

This clonotype showed up many times. The chain links TRBV7-8 to TRBJ1-2; D remains ambiguous. Trimming left V 6 bases short and J 3 bases short, with 14 bases between. Germline V gives CDR1 SGHVS, CDR2 FQNEAQ. The CDR3 is 14 amino acids. The CDR3 reads CASRAGRFDYGYTF. The CDR3 DNA reads as TGTGCCAGCAGGGCCGGCCGGTTTGACTATGGCTACACCTTC. Complete variable domain (other parts from reference TRBV7-8 and TRBJ1-2): GAGVSQSPRYKVAKRGQDVALRCDPISGHVSLFWYQQALGQGPEFLTYFQNEAQLDKSGLPSDRFFAERPEGSVSTLKIQRTQQEDSAVYLCASRAGRFDYGYTFGSGTRLTVV.

This clonotype was counted many times. The chain couples TRBV6-1 to TRBJ2-2; possibly TRBD1 or TRBD2 for D (5 bases each). Germline V gene lookup returns CDR1 MNHNS and CDR2 SASEGT. Trimming took 7 bases from V and 5 from J, leaving 17 bases between them. This CDR3 is 15 amino acids long. The CDR3 sequence is CASTKGLADTGELFF. In DNA form, the CDR3 reads TGTGCCAGCACAAAGGGGCTAGCCGATACCGGGGAGCTGTTTTTT.

V is TRBV20-1 and J is TRBJ2-1, with D unresolved. V was pared by 0 bases and J by 2 bases, with 11 bases between. This CDR3 is built from 15 residues. The germline V gene has CDR1 DFQATT and CDR2 SNEGSKA (reference sequence). The CDR3 DNA sequence: TGCAGTGCTAGAGAGGCAATGCTGACCTACAATGAGCAGTTCTTC. Protein product: CSAREAMLTYNEQFF.

This clonotype was found a few times. This chain uses TRBV19 with TRBJ2-1; D is undetermined. The CDR3 sequence is 14 residues long. V gave up 3 bases and J gave up 6 bases, with 12 bases separating them. Germline V lookup: CDR1 LNHDA, CDR2 SQIVND (reference sequence). The CDR3 DNA reads as TGTGCCAGTAGTATTGAGAGGCTATCCAATGAGCAGTTCTTC. Amino acid sequence: CASSIERLSNEQFF.

This clonotype was detected only a few times. The CDR3 DNA reads TGCAGTGCTAGTTTCGGCAGGACGATTTCGGATGGCTACACCTTC. Translating it yields CSASFGRTISDGYTF. The V call is TRBV20-1, the J call TRBJ1-2; D call uncertain. Germline CDR1 reads DFQATT; CDR2 reads SNEGSKA (reference sequence). V shed 3 bases and J shed 6 bases, with 20 bases lying between them. The CDR3 sequence is 15 residues long.

The chain carries TRBV5-5 and TRBJ1-3, with D possibly being TRBD1 (5 bases). Germline CDR1 is SGHKS and CDR2 is YYEKEE (reference sequence). This CDR3 is 16 amino acids long. With 1 base removed from V and 0 bases from J, the gap between germline ends came to 11 bases. CDR3 residues: CASSLSDSHSGNTIYF. CDR3 nucleotides: TGTGCCAGCAGCTTGTCCGACAGTCACTCTGGAAACACCATATATTTT.

The J gene is TRBJ2-5, the V gene TRBV24-1; D might be TRBD1 (6 bases). The CDR3 is made up of 16 amino acids. The germline V gene encodes CDR1 KGHDR and CDR2 SFDVKD. Trimming took 1 base from V and 5 from J, leaving 16 bases between them. The DNA of the CDR3 is TGTGCCACCAGTGATTTAAACCGGGACACCGTGGAGACCCAGTACTTC. Its protein product is CATSDLNRDTVETQYF.

This clonotype came up a few times. The rearrangement uses TRBV4-2 and TRBJ2-7, with D uncertain. The CDR3 contains 13 residues. From germline, CDR1 is LGHNA and CDR2 YNFKEQ. Deletions cut 0 bases from V and 9 bases from J, with 12 bases between. CDR3 DNA: TGTGCCAGCAGCCAAGATCCCAGTGGTCTGCAGTACTTC. It codes for CASSQDPSGLQYF.

This clonotype was counted only a few times. This rearrangement joins TRBV10-3 to TRBJ2-3; no firm D call. This CDR3 is 15 amino acids long. The V gene lost 4 bases and the J gene lost 0 bases, with 11 bases spanning the gap. Germline V gives CDR1 ENHRY, CDR2 SYGVKD. The CDR3: CAISATASSTDTQYF. CDR3 nucleotides: TGTGCCATCAGTGCGACCGCCTCTAGCACAGATACGCAGTATTTT.

V usage is TRBV6-1 and J usage is TRBJ2-7, with a possible D match to TRBD1 (6 bases). The germline CDR1 and CDR2 sequences are MNHNS and SASEGT. The germline V and J ends were trimmed by 2 bases and 2 bases, with 13 bases remaining between them. CDR3 size: 15 residues. The CDR3: CASSEIGRGPYEQYF. DNA of the CDR3: TGTGCCAGCAGTGAAATTGGCAGGGGACCCTACGAGCAGTACTTC.

The rearrangement joins TRBV6-5 to TRBJ1-2; D is unresolved. Germline V gene sequence: CDR1 MNHEY, CDR2 SVGAGI. V gave up 2 bases and J gave up 8 bases, with 12 bases separating them. The CDR3 contains 13 residues. This chain's CDR3 is CASSYRPDGGYTF. The CDR3 region has the DNA TGTGCCAGCAGTTACCGCCCCGACGGGGGCTACACCTTC.

The CDR3, as DNA: TGTGCCAGCAGTTACTGGGCGACAGCAACGCCAAAAAACATTCAGTACTTC. It translates to CASSYWATATPKNIQYF. This chain uses TRBV6-2 or TRBV6-3 with TRBJ2-4, with D maybe TRBD1 (5 bases). The germline CDR1 and CDR2 sequences are MNHEY and SVGEGT. The CDR3 extends over 17 amino acids. The germline V and J ends were trimmed by 1 base and 4 bases, with 17 bases remaining between them.

The V call is TRBV9, the J call TRBJ2-5, with 13 nucleotides matching TRBD2. The length of the CDR3 is 16 residues. After removal of 4 bases from V and 5 bases from J, the junction contained 8 bases not matched to a gene. Germline values: CDR1 SGDLS, CDR2 YYNGEE. The chain's CDR3 is CASSPGTSGMRETQYF. CDR3 DNA: TGTGCCAGCAGCCCCGGGACTAGCGGGATGCGGGAGACCCAGTACTTC. The full variable domain, in which reference TRBV9 and TRBJ2-5 provide the parts outside the CDR3, is DSGVTQTPKHLITATGQRVTLRCSPRSGDLSVYWYQQSLDQGLQFLIQYYNGEERAKGNILERFSAQQFPDLHSELNLSSLELGDSALYFCASSPGTSGMRETQYFGPGTRLLVL.

This rearrangement joins TRBV5-5 to TRBJ2-5; tentative D call: TRBD2 (7 bases). This CDR3 comprises 16 residues. The germline V and J ends were trimmed by 2 bases and 0 bases, with 14 bases remaining between them. Germline-derived CDR1 and CDR2 are SGHKS and YYEKEE (reference sequence). The CDR3 bases are TGTGCCAGCAGCTTTTGGGGGGGGGCCCACCAAGAGACCCAGTACTTC. Residues: CASSFWGGAHQETQYF.

Only a few counts were recorded for this clonotype. The chain carries TRBV12-3 or TRBV12-4 and TRBJ1-4, with TRBD1 matching 7 bases. The trim removed 3 bases at V and 7 bases at J, leaving 5 bases unmatched. The CDR3 is made up of 14 amino acids. CDR3 DNA: TGTGCCAGCAGTTTTGGAGGGGGCGGTGAAAAACTGTTTTTT. Its protein is CASSFGGGGEKLFF.

CDR3 nucleotide sequence: TGTGCCAGCAGCCCACGAAACTCTGGGGCCAACGTCCTGACTTTC. It encodes CASSPRNSGANVLTF. J is TRBJ2-6 and V is TRBV7-9, with D uncertain. V lost 5 bases and J lost 0, with 8 bases in between. The CDR3 consists of 15 residues. Germline V gene lookup returns CDR1 SEHNR and CDR2 FQNEAQ (reference sequence).

This clonotype has ten or more counts. The rearrangement uses TRBV7-9 and TRBJ1-4, with 8 positions matching TRBD1. Germline V lookup: CDR1 SEHNR, CDR2 FQNEAQ (reference sequence). The length of the CDR3 is 14 residues. V lost 3 bases to trimming and J lost 6 bases; unmatched junction nucleotides: 3. The CDR3 coding sequence is TGTGCCAGCAGCTTCAGGGGGCTGGATGAAAAACTGTTTTTT. Residues: CASSFRGLDEKLFF.

There are many counts of this clonotype. The chain is built from TRBV4-2 and TRBJ1-4, with 8 bases fitting TRBD1. The CDR3 has 14 amino acids. Germline V lookup: CDR1 LGHNA, CDR2 YNFKEQ. The ends lost 5 bases at V and 8 bases at J; junction bases unmatched: 7. The chain's CDR3 is CASSRTGSEEKLFF. As DNA, the CDR3 is TGTGCCAGCAGCAGGACAGGGAGTGAGGAAAAACTGTTTTTT.

This clonotype was detected only a few times. The rearrangement links TRBV9 to TRBJ1-2, with D perhaps TRBD1 (6 bases). Deletions cut 0 bases from V and 4 bases from J, with 7 bases between. CDR1 is SGDLS, CDR2 YYNGEE, per germline. This CDR3 has 13 amino acids. Here the CDR3 DNA reads TGTGCCAGCAGCGTAGCGGGGGCCTATGGCTACACCTTC. As protein: CASSVAGAYGYTF.

The chain recombines TRBV5-1 with TRBJ2-1; a weak D match, TRBD1 (5 bases). The germline V and J ends were trimmed by 0 bases and 6 bases, with 13 bases remaining between them. CDR1 and CDR2 from the germline V gene are SGHRS and YFSETQ. The CDR3 has 15 amino acids. The CDR3 is CASSLEGDLVNEQFF. The CDR3 DNA reads TGCGCCAGCAGCTTGGAAGGGGATCTCGTCAATGAGCAGTTCTTC.